This paragraph covers one T cell receptor beta chain sequence. The clone's antigen remains unknown. The gene names and germline sequences used here belong to the mouse. The observed sequence ends 1 residue before the CDR3 terminus, with the missing tail filled in from the germline J gene. V is shortened by 1 base, J by 0 bases, and the region joining them spans 5 bases. CDR1 KGHPV and CDR2 FQNQEV were looked up in the germline V gene (reference sequence). The CDR3 goes from the cysteine to the phenylalanine over 14 residues. Shown are 39 bases from within the CDR3, in frame from base 1. Libraries were constructed by the immunoSEQ multiplex PCR assay. TCRbeta CDR3 sequencing was performed at survey depth by Adaptive Biotechnologies, and CDR3 sequences, V/J genes, productive frequency and template counts were reported. TCR beta CDR3 regions were amplified from genomic DNA instead of RNA. Turning to the authors' computational methods: Pairwise repertoire overlap between tissues was quantified with Jensen-Shannon divergence, where 1 means complete divergence and 0 identical. Tissues were clustered by single-linkage agglomerative hierarchical clustering of pairwise JSD values, and the clustering results were displayed as dendrograms. GLIPH2 was run on all patient samples with simulation_depth 1000, kmer_min_depth 3 and cdr3_length_cutoff 8, and groups with more than two unique CDR3s were retained. In a standardized tissue-overlap score, Jaccard GLIPH-group overlap across patients was extrapolated to a standard repertoire size of 1000 clones. To look at how diversity was associated with clinical or experimental variables, linear mixed-effect models were used, with tissue treated as a fixed effect and individual treated as a random effect. TCRdb obtained this table from immuneACCESS and retained in-frame rearrangements with V and J assigned. These tables miss some clones; where compared with another copy, unresolved V genes account for less than half of the shortfall, and the remainder is unexplained. The DNA was the basis for D and trimming; V, J and clone size are from that table. In this sample the table shows about 3,200 clones, over 40% of which occur a single time. Of the sample, approximately 23% is held by the ten largest clones.

The sample originates from a study of tissue T cells after allogeneic stem cell transplantation (dated by TCRdb to between 2021 and 2023). Describing the broader study: The study profiled TCR beta repertoires across many tissues from research autopsies of patients with and without GVHD, plus mouse models of GVHD. The human part of the study was a prospective observational study with no blinding and no randomization.

What the authors observed across the whole study: Sampling depth was acknowledged as a limitation, and the patient cohort was both small and clinically heterogeneous. Blood and spleen T cells captured only a limited portion of the TCR repertoire detected in tissues, in both patients and mice. Only a few T cell clones appeared in more than one patient, yet motif-based clustering showed tissue-specific repertoire signatures that were shared between patients. The study did not establish which tissue TCRs were alloreactive or antigen-specific, and some clones may have been host cells that persisted. Within patients, how anatomically similar tissues were was a major factor shaping TCR repertoire composition, regardless of disease or transplant status.

The sample's time point, from its label and the paper: mouse harvest day 14 after allogeneic transplant. Each mouse graft consisted of 10^7 T-cell-depleted bone marrow cells plus 10^6 splenic CD5+ T cells and was given by tail vein injection. GVHD in mice was modeled with a major MHC-mismatch B6 (H2b) into BALB/c (H2d) model, and tissues were profiled at day 7 or 14. Mouse tissues and retro-orbital blood were harvested on day 7 or 14 post-transplant using separate sterile tools per animal; livers were flushed beforehand. Before genomic DNA isolation with the DNeasy Blood & Tissue Kit, mouse tissues were minced with razor blades in buffered saline.

The clonotype was recovered from a female BALB/c mouse given C57BL/6 T cells with graft-versus-host disease after an allogeneic hematopoietic cell transplant. Sequenced material: gut tissue. Recombination connected TRBV26 to TRBJ2-5; the D segment is perhaps TRBD1 or TRBD2, each sharing 5 matched bases. The part of the CDR3 DNA that was read is TGTGCCAGCAGTCTGTGGGGCAACCAAGACACCCAGTAC. Its protein is CASSLWGNQDTQY. The whole CDR3 region reads CASSLWGNQDTQYF.